Presented here are 15 T cell receptor beta chains from one specimen sequenced in a study of T cell responses to AZD1222 COVID-19 vaccine. Assay used: immunoSEQ multiplex PCR; TCRdb lists only in-frame clones, some missing. This table has tens of thousands of clones, 86% appearing once. Source: peripheral blood, taken 28 days after the second AZD1222 dose. The receptors were gathered from an adult who received the AZD1222 COVID-19 vaccine.

This chain links TRBV6-5 with TRBJ1-5; no clear D. The length of the CDR3 is 13 residues. The germline gives CDR1 MNHEY, CDR2 SVGAGI. The ends were cut back, 5 bases at V and 7 bases at J, with 12 bases in the middle. The CDR3 loop is CASSIRLGQPQHF. The DNA for the CDR3 is TGTGCCAGCAGTATCCGTCTCGGGCAGCCCCAGCATTTT.

The V gene is TRBV11-2, the J gene TRBJ2-5, with D tentatively TRBD2 (5 bases). Trimming left V 5 bases short and J 6 bases short, with 16 bases between. This CDR3 is 14 amino acids long. CDR1 is SGHAT, CDR2 FQNNGV, per germline. Here the CDR3 reads CASSPDGLRQTQYF. The CDR3 DNA reads as TGTGCCAGCAGCCCTGACGGACTTCGGCAGACCCAGTACTTC.

The rearrangement links TRBV30 to TRBJ2-4, with 10 bases identical to TRBD1. CDR1 is GTSNPN and CDR2 is SVGIG in the germline V gene (reference sequence). This CDR3 is 17 amino acids long. V was pared by 3 bases and J by 0 bases, with 8 bases of the junction left unmatched. CDR3 DNA: TGTGCCTGGAGCGGAGTCCGGGACAGGGGAGCCAAAAACATTCAGTACTTC. This sequence encodes CAWSGVRDRGAKNIQYF.

This chain connects TRBV28 to TRBJ2-7; D call uncertain. In germline, CDR1 is MDHEN, CDR2 SYDVKM. V was pared by 6 bases and J by 4 bases, with 13 bases between. The CDR3 runs to 13 residues. Here the CDR3 DNA reads TGTGCCAGCAGCTCCGACCCGTCTTACGAGCAGTACTTC. As protein: CASSSDPSYEQYF.

This clone was seen more than once but under ten times. This sequence joins TRBV19 and TRBJ1-1; D unclear. Germline V CDR1 and CDR2: LNHDA, SQIVND (reference sequence). This CDR3 is built from 12 residues. V lost 5 bases and J lost 7, with 11 bases in between. The CDR3 here is CASSPNPFEAFF. The CDR3 nucleotides read TGTGCCAGTAGTCCGAATCCCTTTGAAGCTTTCTTT.

The chain is built from TRBV23-1 and TRBJ2-7; 8 bases agree with TRBD1. TRBV23-1 is an open reading frame whose function is uncertain. J gave up 4 bases and V 5 bases, and 4 bases lay outside the gene matches. The CDR3 spans 13 residues. The CDR3: CASSETGGYEQYF. The CDR3, as DNA: TGCGCCAGCAGTGAAACAGGGGGATACGAGCAGTACTTC.

This chain uses TRBV13 with TRBJ2-1, with 7 bases identical to TRBD2. The CDR3 is 16 amino acids. V shed 5 bases, J shed 8 bases, and the junction held 15 bases outside the gene matches. Germline CDR1 reads PRHDT; CDR2 reads FYEKMQ (reference sequence). CDR3 bases: TGTGCCAGCAGCCCCCCCCGTCAGCGGGGAACCGATGAGCAGTTCTTC. This translates into CASSPPRQRGTDEQFF.

The chain links TRBV6-2 or TRBV6-3 to TRBJ2-2; D ambiguous. Trimming stripped 4 bases from V and 3 bases from J, with 3 bases between. The CDR3 extends over 12 amino acids. Per the germline V gene, CDR1 is MNHEY and CDR2 is SVGEGT. The CDR3 loop is CASSSDTGELFF. In DNA, the CDR3 is TGTGCCAGCAGTTCCGACACCGGGGAGCTGTTTTTT.

The chain joins TRBV7-9 to TRBJ2-7; maybe TRBD2 (5 bases). Germline V lookup: CDR1 SEHNR, CDR2 FQNEAQ (reference sequence). With 2 bases removed from V and 3 bases from J, the gap between germline ends came to 8 bases. The CDR3 loop spans 13 amino acids. The chain's CDR3 is CASSLIRGYEQYF. In nucleotides, the CDR3 is TGTGCCAGCAGCTTAATCCGGGGCTACGAGCAGTACTTC. Filled out from reference TRBV7-9 and TRBJ2-7, the complete variable domain reads DTGVSQNPRHKITKRGQNVTFRCDPISEHNRLYWYRQTLGQGPEFLTYFQNEAQLEKSRLLSDRFSAERPKGSFSTLEIQRTEQGDSAMYLCASSLIRGYEQYFGPGTRLTVT.

The CDR3 region has the DNA TGCGCCAGCAGCCAATATTTTGGGACAGGGGATGAAAAACTGTTTTTT. Its translation: CASSQYFGTGDEKLFF. The chain couples TRBV4-1 to TRBJ1-4; TRBD1 matches 10 bases. J lost 6 bases, V lost 2 bases, and 6 bases had no gene match. The CDR3 length is 16 residues. Germline V gene data show CDR1 as MGHRA and CDR2 as YSYEKL.

V and J are TRBV5-4 and TRBJ1-3; D remains unclear. The CDR3 has 14 amino acids. Trimming removed 4 bases at V and 2 bases at J, with 10 bases between. CDR1 is SGHNT and CDR2 is YYREEE in the germline V gene (reference sequence). The CDR3 loop is CASSLEGPGNTIYF. The CDR3 DNA is TGTGCCAGCAGCCTAGAGGGCCCTGGAAACACCATATATTTT.

This clone was seen only a few times. The chain employs TRBV2 and TRBJ2-7; maybe TRBD1 (6 bases). The length of the CDR3 is 12 residues. The V end lost 5 bases, the J end lost 7 bases, and 12 bases lay between the germline ends. Germline CDR1 SNHLY, CDR2 FYNNEI. The CDR3: CASSTGSREQYF. The CDR3, as DNA: TGTGCCAGCAGTACAGGGTCGCGGGAGCAGTACTTC.

The rearrangement links TRBV2 to TRBJ2-5, with a possible D match to TRBD1 (6 bases). V lost 4 bases and J lost 5, with 11 bases in between. Germline V gene data show CDR1 as SNHLY and CDR2 as FYNNEI. The CDR3 has 13 amino acids. For the CDR3, the DNA is TGTGCCAGCAGTGGGAACAGGGACGAGACCCAGTACTTC. Protein sequence: CASSGNRDETQYF.

The chain joins TRBV9 to TRBJ1-2; 9 positions match TRBD1. CDR3 size: 17 residues. Trimming at V came to 0 bases and at J to 2 bases, leaving 8 bases not matched to a gene. Germline loops: CDR1 SGDLS, CDR2 YYNGEE. The CDR3: CASSVASPGTGNYGYTF. The CDR3 nucleotides read TGTGCCAGCAGCGTAGCGTCTCCAGGGACAGGGAACTATGGCTACACCTTC.

About this clone itself: Other DNA sequences within the sample encode an identical CDR3. This chain links TRBV3-1 (or the pseudogene TRBV3-2) with TRBJ1-5, with unresolved D. CDR3 size: 12 residues. V lost 3 bases and J lost 0, with 0 bases in between. Germline-derived CDR1 and CDR2 are LGHDT and YNNKEL (reference sequence). Written as DNA, the CDR3 is TGTGCCAGCAGCCATAGCAATCAGCCCCAGCATTTT. This codes for CASSHSNQPQHF.